A single sample is the source of the 10 T cell receptor beta chains below, sequenced in a study of shared clonotypes between healthy human individuals. Libraries were prepared by immunoSEQ multiplex PCR; TCRdb keeps only in-frame clonotypes and omits some of them. The data contain more than 400,000 clones, roughly 95% of them seen just once; the ten biggest clones take up about 0.06%. The sequenced material came from naive CD4+ T cells sorted from blood. The subset denotes: CD45RA+ positively selected. The receptors were gathered from a woman in her thirties in good health.

With regard to this clone: The sample contains more than one DNA sequence encoding this CDR3. This chain joins TRBV5-1 and TRBJ2-6, with unresolved D. The CDR3 is made up of 15 amino acids. The germline V gene encodes CDR1 SGHRS and CDR2 YFSETQ. Trimming removed 4 bases from V and 0 bases from J, with 8 bases in between. The CDR3 DNA reads as TGCGCCAGCAGCCTGCAGGTCTCTGGGGCCAACGTCCTGACTTTC. Residues: CASSLQVSGANVLTF.

The gene calls are TRBV11-2 and TRBJ1-1; 8 bases are shared with TRBD1. This CDR3 has 14 residues. Germline CDR1 reads SGHAT; CDR2 reads FQNNGV. Unmatched junction bases numbered 6, after V lost 5 bases and J lost 4 bases. CDR3 amino acids: CASSPGQGRTEAFF. Here the CDR3 DNA reads TGTGCCAGCAGCCCAGGACAGGGTCGCACTGAAGCTTTCTTT.

The chain uses TRBV27 and TRBJ2-5; 11 nucleotides align to TRBD2. This CDR3 comprises 15 residues. CDR1 and CDR2 from the germline V gene are MNHEY and SMNVEV (reference sequence). V lost 5 bases to trimming and J lost 4 bases; unmatched junction nucleotides: 6. CDR3 protein: CASSPRTSGLETQYF. CDR3 bases: TGTGCCAGCAGTCCTCGGACTAGCGGGTTAGAGACCCAGTACTTC.

V gene TRBV19 combines with J gene TRBJ2-1; weak D call: TRBD2 (5 bases). The CDR3 is 17 residues long. The germline CDR1 and CDR2 sequences are LNHDA and SQIVND (reference sequence). V dropped 3 bases and J dropped 3 bases, with 18 bases sitting between them. CDR3: CASSIGRAAGGYNEQFF. The DNA for the CDR3 is TGTGCCAGTAGTATTGGGCGGGCCGCTGGCGGCTACAATGAGCAGTTCTTC.

This clone occurred a few times. CDR3 residues: CASSLAYEQYF. In DNA, the CDR3 is TGTGCCAGCTCACTTGCCTACGAGCAGTACTTC. The rearrangement joins TRBV18 to TRBJ2-7; D not certain. Germline loops: CDR1 KGHSH, CDR2 LQKENI. V lost 4 bases, J lost 2 bases, and 3 bases lay in between. The CDR3 length is 11 residues.

This clone was picked up one time. This rearrangement joins TRBV7-2 to TRBJ2-7, with a tentative D call TRBD2 (5 bases). The CDR3 extends over 14 amino acids. From germline, CDR1 is SGHTA and CDR2 FQGNSA. V lost 3 bases and J lost 4, with 13 bases in between. CDR3: CASSFGDYSYEQYF. In nucleotides, the CDR3 is TGTGCCAGCAGCTTCGGTGACTACTCTTACGAGCAGTACTTC.

The chain combines TRBV14 with TRBJ1-2; TRBD1 matches 8 bases. Germline trimming cut 5 bases from V and 6 bases from J; bases unmatched to any gene: 5. Germline-derived CDR1 and CDR2 are SGHDN and FVKESK. The CDR3 covers 13 residues. CDR3 bases: TGTGCCAGCAGCGCACAGGGGGATCATGGCTACACCTTC. This codes for CASSAQGDHGYTF.

The rearrangement joins TRBV6-1 to TRBJ2-7, with 10 bases that match TRBD2. Losses at the gene ends were 7 bases for V and 5 bases for J; bases not matched to a gene: 8. From germline, CDR1 is MNHNS and CDR2 SASEGT. The CDR3 covers 14 residues. CDR3 coding DNA: TGTGCCAGCACCTTGGGACTAGCGAAAAACGAGCAGTACTTC. Its protein product is CASTLGLAKNEQYF.

In this sample, this clone turned up once. The gene calls are TRBV11-2 and TRBJ1-5, with 8 bases fitting TRBD1. The CDR3 totals 14 residues. CDR1 SGHAT and CDR2 FQNNGV come from the germline V gene. V shed 4 bases, J shed 6 bases, and the junction held 5 bases outside the gene matches. In DNA form, the CDR3 reads TGTGCCAGCAGCTCGCAGGGGGCGAGTCAGCCCCAGCATTTT. Its protein is CASSSQGASQPQHF.

This chain links TRBV5-1 with TRBJ2-1, with 8 bases fitting TRBD2. The V gene's germline CDR1 is SGHRS and CDR2 YFSETQ. The J segment lost 6 bases and the V segment lost 6 bases, leaving 11 bases of the junction unmatched. CDR3 length: 15 residues. The CDR3 sequence: CASILNTGGSNEQFF. CDR3 nucleotides: TGCGCCAGCATCCTCAATACGGGAGGGAGCAATGAGCAGTTCTTC.